This is a list of T cell receptor beta chains from one sample in a study of human T cells and chemical hapten exposure. TCRdb processed the RACE reads anew with MiXCR; each CDR3 protein has one entry. The sample carries roughly 82,000 distinct CDR3 sequences, about 12% recorded once. Specimen: whole blood, collected in connection with sensitization to the hapten diphenylcyclopropenone (DPC). Receptors were obtained from a woman in her sixties or seventies with alopecia areata. Some clones in this sample may be carry-over from other donors' samples. Each CDR3 is given with its conserved first and last residue.

V	J	CDR3
TRBV6-5	TRBJ1-4	CASSRQGANEKLFF
TRBV3-1	TRBJ2-5	CASSQLAGVQETQYF
TRBV3-1	TRBJ2-7	CASSQIRTGAEQYF
TRBV5-6	TRBJ2-1	CASSLVVSGAYNEQFF
TRBV11-1	TRBJ1-1	CASSKGQPNTEAFF
TRBV7-9	TRBJ2-5	CASVPPSEETQYF
TRBV12-3/TRBV12-4	TRBJ1-5	CANSFEEDQPQHF
TRBV20-1	TRBJ1-5	CSASGGGQPQHF
TRBV12-3/TRBV12-4	TRBJ1-5	CASSFQGATTNQPQHF
TRBV6-4	TRBJ1-5	CASRTRPGQGSNQPQHF
TRBV7-3	TRBJ2-5	CASSPHRGQETQYF
TRBV12-3/TRBV12-4	TRBJ1-2	CASSFLQGRDGYTF
TRBV9	TRBJ2-3	CASSVALPGGVGTDTQYF
TRBV12-3/TRBV12-4	TRBJ2-3	CASSFRAGDTQYF
TRBV3-1	TRBJ1-1	CASSPGVLNPNTEAFF
TRBV18	TRBJ2-7	CASSPTGTEDWKEQYF
TRBV5-1	TRBJ1-1	CASSFRDRVTEAFF
TRBV5-4	TRBJ2-5	CASSLQRGGSETQYF
TRBV29-1	TRBJ2-7	CSARGGGNYEQYF
TRBV7-2	TRBJ2-7	CASSEPGQVRSYEQYF
TRBV7-8	TRBJ2-5	CASSLAYGEETQYF
TRBV20-1	TRBJ2-5	CSARARDPVVGAQYF
TRBV29-1	TRBJ2-5	CSAKGQIQETQYF
TRBV2	TRBJ2-5	CASSESTSGGARKTQYF
TRBV11-2	TRBJ2-5	CASRPRTRDSQETQYF
TRBV20-1	TRBJ1-5	CSARVAGRLVGNQPQHF
TRBV2	TRBJ1-2	CASSTRTGSNGYTF
TRBV4-2	TRBJ2-1	CASSPTSGGNNEQFF
TRBV7-6	TRBJ2-2	CASSIGQGGGELFF
TRBV29-1	TRBJ2-5	CSVGDGGTQYF
TRBV5-1	TRBJ2-3	CASSFSGARTDTQYF
TRBV7-9	TRBJ2-1	CASSPPGGSYNEQFF
TRBV28	TRBJ2-7	CASRRTGFYEQYF
TRBV7-9	TRBJ2-2	CASRLPGLADPSNTGELFF
TRBV7-2	TRBJ2-5	CASSRFSGGASETQYF
TRBV18	TRBJ2-7	CASSPNGQGSNEQYF
TRBV7-9	TRBJ1-1	CASSLMDTEAFF
TRBV9	TRBJ2-3	CASSVVLGLAADTQYF
TRBV7-3	TRBJ2-2	CASSLSPSANTGELFF
TRBV27	TRBJ2-3	CASTFIGADTQYF
TRBV20-1	TRBJ2-6	CSASRASGANVLTF
TRBV12-5	TRBJ1-1	CASVPEGGAAFF
TRBV3-1	TRBJ1-1	CASSQILSGMGTEAFF
TRBV7-9	TRBJ1-1	CASSPWDNTEAFF
TRBV5-1	TRBJ2-5	CASSNGLSGVLETQYF
TRBV5-1	TRBJ1-4	CASSARQGTTNEKLFF
TRBV6-6	TRBJ2-7	CASSRGQEREQYF